This TCR beta chain stems from a study of cytomegalovirus exposure and HLA in healthy donors. Findings of the study overall: On later analysis, the bulk of CMV-associated TCR beta chains appeared to be HLA-restricted.

Regarding this clone: Its matching antigen is unknown.

The CDR3 consists of 15 residues. Per germline, CDR1 LNHDA and CDR2 SQIVND (reference sequence). V lost 1 base and J 4 bases, leaving 11 bases between the germline ends. PCR was performed using 60 Vbeta and 13 Jbeta primers. Assay: immunoSEQ multiplex PCR; the TCRdb copy retains only in-frame clones and omits some. The table shows 150,000 to 200,000 clones, with around 80% occurring only once. The V and J genes are TRBV19 and TRBJ1-5, with D maybe TRBD1 (5 bases). The receptor's source is a woman aged 25 to 39 in good health and CMV-seropositive. What was sequenced was PBMCs. CDR3 region: CASSIVDGGNQPQHF. DNA of the CDR3: TGTGCCAGTAGTATAGTTGACGGGGGGAATCAGCCCCAGCATTTT.